This T cell receptor (beta chain) was recovered during a study of cytomegalovirus exposure and HLA in healthy donors. Study observations and caveats: The study designated about 180 TCR beta chains cytomegalovirus-associated. It was reported in a later analysis that an Asian-associated ancestry cluster showed fewer N-insertions than the roughly 670-donor mean.

PCR amplification relied on 60 Vbeta primers (plus 13 Jbeta primers). Some clones are missing from TCRdb's copy, which holds only in-frame ones; the method was immunoSEQ multiplex PCR. The sample shows 95,000 to 100,000 clones, 65% to 75% of them seen only once. About this clone itself: No antigen is known for it.

The V gene end was trimmed by 5 bases and the J gene end by 6 bases; junction bases not matched to a gene: 9. This CDR3 has 14 residues. Germline V gives CDR1 SGHVS, CDR2 FQNEAQ. The sequence was obtained from a woman in her thirties or forties in good health and CMV-seronegative. The material sequenced was PBMCs. The J gene is TRBJ1-1, the V gene TRBV7-8, with 7 nucleotides matching TRBD1. Written as DNA, the CDR3 is TGTGCCAGCAGCATGGGACAGCTGTCGTCTGAAGCTTTCTTT. It yields the protein CASSMGQLSSEAFF.